What follows are 5 T cell receptor beta chains derived from one specimen sequenced in a study. TCRdb re-called the RT-PCR reads through MiXCR, storing one row per CDR3 protein. Of hundreds of thousands of distinct CDR3 sequences listed, 13% to 15% are singletons. Material: memory CD4+ T cells from blood. The source of these receptors is a female donor in good health, serving as a healthy control.

Many counts were recorded for this clonotype. The V call is TRBV9, the J call TRBJ2-7; TRBD1 is a possible D gene (5 bases). The CDR3 runs 16 residues. V lost 0 bases, J lost 2 bases, and 15 bases lay in between. The germline CDR1 and CDR2 sequences are SGDLS and YYNGEE. Here the CDR3 reads CASSVEYGALTYEQYF. The CDR3 DNA reads as TGTGCCAGCAGCGTAGAGTATGGGGCCCTAACCTACGAGCAGTACTTC.

As DNA, the CDR3 is TGTGCCAGCATGACCGGAGAGACCCAGTACTTC. This gives the protein CASMTGETQYF. The chain employs TRBV6-2 or TRBV6-3 and TRBJ2-5; D gene unclear. CDR3 length: 11 amino acids. Germline CDR1 reads MNHEY; CDR2 reads SVGEGT. V lost 7 bases to trimming and J lost 4 bases, with 7 bases between them.

This clonotype was seen more than once but under ten times. The chain recombines TRBV7-2 with TRBJ1-1; 10 bases are shared with TRBD1. J gave up 4 bases and V 5 bases, and 4 bases lay outside the gene matches. The CDR3 is 14 amino acids. Looked up from germline, CDR1 is SGHTA and CDR2 is FQGNSA. The CDR3 DNA reads TGTGCCAGCAGCCGACAGGGGGCGGTCACTGAAGCTTTCTTT. Translating gives CASSRQGAVTEAFF.

This clonotype was observed a few times. V and J are TRBV29-1 and TRBJ2-5, with 10 nucleotides matching TRBD2. V lost 0 bases and J lost 3; bases outside the gene matches: 4. The CDR3 length is 15 residues. In germline, CDR1 is SQVTM, CDR2 ANQGSEA. The CDR3 spells CSVEDSGRAEETQYF. In nucleotides, the CDR3 is TGCAGCGTTGAAGACAGCGGGAGGGCCGAAGAGACCCAGTACTTC.

There are many counts of this clonotype. The chain is built from TRBV4-3 and TRBJ2-3; 7 bases fit TRBD2. V lost 0 bases and J lost 4; bases outside the gene matches: 7. Germline CDR1 LGHNA, CDR2 YSLEER. The CDR3 has 16 residues. The CDR3 nucleotides read TGCGCCAGCAGCCAAGACCGGGCTAGCGGACCAGATACGCAGTATTTT. The encoded protein is CASSQDRASGPDTQYF.